The rows below give T cell receptor beta chains drawn from one sample of a study of blood T cell repertoires in COVID-19. TCRdb keeps only in-frame clones here, not all; method: immunoSEQ multiplex PCR. The table records around 200,000 clones, around 87% of them present only once. Source material: peripheral blood. The receptors shown here come from a man aged 60 to 69 who had recovered from COVID-19. Each CDR3 is given with its conserved first and last residue. The D gene is left open where the match is weak. Clone size is stated in some rows and not others, as once, few, many or a class when expanded.

>.|TRBJ2-7|.|TRBV4-1
TGCGCCAGCAGCCAAAGGGGGGGAGGATACGAGCAGTACTTC
CASSQRGGGYEQYF
>.|TRBJ2-5|.|TRBV15
TGTGCCACCAGCACAGGACAGCTACAAGAGACCCAGTACTTC
CATSTGQLQETQYF
>TRBD1|TRBJ2-5|.|TRBV6-6
TGTGCCAGCAGGAAATCCACCGGACAGGGAAGGACCCAGTACTTC
CASRKSTGQGRTQYF
>.|TRBJ2-7|.|TRBV7-3
TGTGCCAGCAGCTTAGAGGCGGGCGGGCCAAGGTACTTC
CASSLEAGGPRYF
>.|TRBJ1-4|few|TRBV7-9
TGTGCCAGCAGCTTAGAAAGGGGGAATGAAAAACTGTTTTTT
CASSLERGNEKLFF
>.|TRBJ2-4|.|TRBV7-9
TGTGCCAGCAGCTTAGCGAAGAGGTCCCAAGGAAACATTCAGTACTTC
CASSLAKRSQGNIQYF
>TRBD1|TRBJ1-2|.|TRBV5-4
TGTGCCAGCAGCCCCAGCAGGGGGAACTATGGCTACACCTTC
CASSPSRGNYGYTF
>.|TRBJ2-1|.|TRBV6-5
TGTGCCAGCAGTTACTCTAACCAGCGGGTTTACAATGAGCAGTTCTTC
CASSYSNQRVYNEQFF
>TRBD2|TRBJ2-1|.|TRBV2
TGTGCCAGCAGTGGGACGACTAGCGGGAGTTGGGATGAGCAGTTCTTC
CASSGTTSGSWDEQFF
>.|TRBJ1-6|.|TRBV3-1/TRBV3-2
TGTGCCAGCAGCCAAAGGGAGCCGGGTTCACCCCTCCACTTT
CASSQREPGSPLHF
>TRBD2|TRBJ2-7|.|TRBV27
TGTGCCAGCAGACCCAGCGGGAGTCCCTACGAGCAGTACTTC
CASRPSGSPYEQYF
>TRBD1|TRBJ1-2|.|TRBV28
TGTGCCAGCACTGGTGGGGGGCAGGGGGTTAATGGCTACACCTTC
CASTGGGQGVNGYTF
>TRBD1|TRBJ2-3|.|TRBV24-1
TGTGCCACCAGTGATCGCCAGGGGGCAGATACGCAGTATTTT
CATSDRQGADTQYF
>.|TRBJ2-7|.|TRBV30
TGTGCCTGGAGTTGGGGCACAGGGAACGAGCAGTACTTC
CAWSWGTGNEQYF
>TRBD2|TRBJ2-1|.|TRBV7-3
TGTGCCAGCAGCTTTAGCGGGAGAACCAATGAGCAGTTCTTC
CASSFSGRTNEQFF
>TRBD2|TRBJ2-2|.|TRBV5-4
TGTGCCAGCACCCCTGGCGGACTAGCGCACACCGGGGAGCTGTTTTTT
CASTPGGLAHTGELFF
>.|TRBJ1-3|.|TRBV10-3
TGTGCCATCAGTGGACAAGGAGGAAACACCATATATTTT
CAISGQGGNTIYF
>TRBD1|TRBJ1-1|.|TRBV3-1/TRBV3-2
TGTGCCAGCAGCCAAGGCCCACAGGGGGGAACTGAAGCTTTCTTT
CASSQGPQGGTEAFF
>.|TRBJ2-1|.|TRBV18
TGTGCCAGCTCACCCCGGGGTAGCGGACGTTCTGGTGAGCAGTTCTTC
CASSPRGSGRSGEQFF
>.|TRBJ2-7|.|TRBV12-3/TRBV12-4
TGTGCCAGCAGCTGGGGGCTAGCGCAGTACTTC
CASSWGLAQYF
>TRBD2|TRBJ2-5|.|TRBV24-1
TGTGCCACCAGTGATCCCGGGAGGGTTGAGACCCAGTACTTC
CATSDPGRVETQYF
>.|TRBJ1-1|.|TRBV6-2/TRBV6-3
TGTGCCAGCAGTTGGAGTGAGGACACTGAAGCTTTCTTT
CASSWSEDTEAFF
>.|TRBJ2-7|.|TRBV19
TGTGCCAGTAGTCCCTCCGGGTCACCGAACGAGCAGTACTTC
CASSPSGSPNEQYF
>TRBD2|TRBJ2-1|.|TRBV9
TGTGCCAGCAGCGCGCGGGGGGAGCGAAGGGAGCAGTTCTTC
CASSARGERREQFF
>.|TRBJ1-5|.|TRBV18
TGTGCCAGCTCATGGGCAGACAATCAGCCCCAGCATTTT
CASSWADNQPQHF
>TRBD1|TRBJ1-6|.|TRBV7-9
TGTGCCAGCAGCCCGATCCAGGGACAGGGGGCTTCACCCCTCCACTTT
CASSPIQGQGASPLHF
>.|TRBJ1-1|.|TRBV9
TGTGCCAGCAGCACCACCGGGACACGGATAGGGACTGAAGCTTTCTTT
CASSTTGTRIGTEAFF
>.|TRBJ2-5|once|TRBV28
TGTGCCAGCAGTTTCTCAGCCGGGGAGACCCAGTACTTC
CASSFSAGETQYF
>.|TRBJ1-2|.|TRBV6-5
TGTGCCAGCAGACGAGACAATCCGGACTATGGCTACACCTTC
CASRRDNPDYGYTF
>TRBD1|TRBJ1-3|.|TRBV28
TGTGCCAGCAGTCCACAGGGGGCGGGTGGGGACACCATATATTTT
CASSPQGAGGDTIYF
>TRBD1|TRBJ2-7|.|TRBV27
TGTGCCAGCAGTTTTCGCCATCGCGACAGGGTGTTCTACGAGCAGTACTTC
CASSFRHRDRVFYEQYF
>.|TRBJ2-1|.|TRBV7-2
TGTGCCAGCAGCTTAGCGCTAATGGGGGCCGGGTATGAGCAGTTCTTC
CASSLALMGAGYEQFF
>.|TRBJ1-3|.|TRBV5-1
TGCGCCAGCAGCTCCCACCTCGGGATAAACACCATATATTTT
CASSSHLGINTIYF
>TRBD2|TRBJ2-7|.|TRBV5-1
TGCGCCAGCAGCTTCGGCGGGAGTCTTTACGAGCAGTACTTC
CASSFGGSLYEQYF
>.|TRBJ2-4|once|TRBV5-1
TGCGCCAGCAGCTTGGAGGTGGGGCCCGACATTCAGTACTTC
CASSLEVGPDIQYF
>TRBD2|TRBJ2-5|.|TRBV5-1
TGCGCCAGCAGTCTAGGGCTAGCGGGGCCTTCCCGAGAGACCCAGTACTTC
CASSLGLAGPSRETQYF
>.|TRBJ1-1|.|TRBV30
TGTGCCTGGTGCAGGCCGAACACTGAAGCTTTCTTT
CAWCRPNTEAFF
>.|TRBJ2-7|once|TRBV10-2
TGCGCCAGCAGCCGGGACACGAACTACGAGCAGTACTTC
CASSRDTNYEQYF